This TCR beta chain was recorded in a study of T cell repertoires in cytomegalovirus infection. Study summary: CMV infection plus the matching HLA type was flagged by public TCR beta signatures. Findings and caveats of the study: HLA-C-restricted, CMV-specific TCR beta clonotypes were dominant ex vivo. Of the TCR beta families, the public ones yielded a cumulative frequency that identified carriers of CMV plus the relevant HLA.

With regard to this clonotype: Its antigen is still unknown.

Via MiXCR, TCRdb re-called the reads, giving one row per CDR3 protein. The data contain tens of thousands of distinct CDR3 sequences, around 20% of them singletons. V lost 1 base and J lost 4, with 14 bases in between. This CDR3 region has 16 residues. Germline loops: CDR1 SGHDN, CDR2 FVKESK. The receptor's source is a human donor in good health (CMV status not recorded). Some clones in this sample may be carry-over from other donors' samples. The sequences come from CD8+ T cells from cultured PBMCs, collected from culture after CMV antigen stimulation. The chain is built from TRBV14 and TRBJ1-5, with D possibly TRBD1 on 5 matching bases. The CDR3 DNA reads as TGTGCCAGCAGCCAAGGCCCCAACTGGGGGAATCAGCCCCAGCATTTT. This codes for CASSQGPNWGNQPQHF.